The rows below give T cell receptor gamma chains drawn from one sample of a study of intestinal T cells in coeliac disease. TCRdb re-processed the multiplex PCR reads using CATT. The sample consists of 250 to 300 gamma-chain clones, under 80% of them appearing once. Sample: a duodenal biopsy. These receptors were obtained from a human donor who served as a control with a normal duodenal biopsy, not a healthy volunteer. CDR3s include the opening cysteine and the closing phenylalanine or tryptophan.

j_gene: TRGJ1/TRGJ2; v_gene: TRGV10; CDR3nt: TGTGCTGCGTGGGATTCCCCGAATTATTATAAGAAACTCTTC; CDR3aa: CAAWDSPNYYKKLF
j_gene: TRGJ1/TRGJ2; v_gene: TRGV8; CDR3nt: TGTGCCACCTGGGGGTTTTATTATAAGAAACTCTTT; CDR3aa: CATWGFYYKKLF
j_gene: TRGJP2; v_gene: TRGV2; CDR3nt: TGTGCCACCCGCTGCCGGATTACTGGATCAAAGACGTTT; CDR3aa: CATRCRITGSKTF
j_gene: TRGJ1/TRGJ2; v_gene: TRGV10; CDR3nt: TGTGCTGCGTGGGTTCCCCTCCCGATAAAGAAACTCTTT; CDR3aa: CAAWVPLPIKKLF
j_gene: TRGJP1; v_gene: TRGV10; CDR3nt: TGTGCTGCGTGGGATTATAATCTAGGAGGAAAGATATTT; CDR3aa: CAAWDYNLGGKIF
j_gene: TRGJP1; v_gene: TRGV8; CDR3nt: TGTGCACCTGGGATATTCAAGATATTT; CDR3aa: CAPGIFKIF
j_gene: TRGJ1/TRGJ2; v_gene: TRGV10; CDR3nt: TGTGCTGCGTGGGATAGGCCCCTTTATTATAAGAAACTCTTT; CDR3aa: CAAWDRPLYYKKLF
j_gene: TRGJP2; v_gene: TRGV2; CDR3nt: TGTGCCACCTGGGACGGCCCCAGTAGTGATTGGATCAAGACGTTT; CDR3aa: CATWDGPSSDWIKTF